This entry is about one T cell receptor beta chain. No cognate antigen has been identified for it. The sample originates from a study of T cell clonality in common variable immunodeficiency (dated by TCRdb to 2013 to 2016). What the study reported, not specific to this receptor: Healthy controls shared more TCRbeta clones with each other than CVID subjects shared among themselves (p < 0.0001). Differences among patients in the CVID cohort limited the correlations between repertoire features and clinical complications. Reportedly, TCRbeta sequences from CVID had fewer deletions and N-nucleotide insertions, and highly modified clones with 13 or more V deletions were absent from CVID. According to the authors, finding the cause of the higher clonality in CVID would require sequencing the repertoires of T cell subpopulations. Even though DNA input was equal, the average per sample came to 65,000 to 85,000 unique sequences for controls compared with around 32,000 for CVID samples. Increased TCRbeta clonality was found in CVID subjects compared with healthy controls (t-test p = 0.018), with the increase being most characteristic of about a third of subjects.

CVID samples and control samples contributed equivalent amounts of genomic DNA as sequencing input. For every sample, a 60 bp segment covering the rearranged TCRbeta CDR3 region was amplified and then sequenced. The immunoSEQ assay, a bias-corrected multiplex PCR combined with high-throughput sequencing, was used for TCRbeta amplification. In the paper's pipeline: Every unique nucleotide sequence counted as a clone and was annotated with V, D and J genes, copy number and frequency. Sequences were labeled productive if in frame, and non-productive if out of frame or containing stop codons. Clonality was calculated from Shannon's entropy as previously described. The predicted amino acid sequences of productive clones were used to derive the mean CDR3 Kyte-Doolittle hydropathy. Hierarchical clustering of scaled V gene usage was performed with the R hclust function using Manhattan distance and complete linkage. Sharing of clones by CDR3 amino acid sequence was evaluated by resampling 12 repertoires per group over 100 rounds. The repertoires were searched for 60 to 75 published EBV-specific TCRbeta sequences and 200 to 300 published CMV-specific TCRbeta sequences. Analysis left out two CVID samples that produced under 10,000 sequences, so 35 to 50 CVID repertoires remained. The immuneACCESS repertoire file appears here via TCRdb, limited to in-frame rearrangements. These files lack a portion of the clones; in checked studies, under half of the deficit traces to unresolved V genes, and the cause of the others is not known. D and trimming were read from the DNA, whereas the V and J calls and clone size are those reported in that table. Across this sample, 50,000 to 60,000 clones were tabulated and none appeared just once. More than 1.5% of the sample goes to the ten largest clones.

Most of the CVID patients and most of the healthy controls were of Caucasian heritage. Heparinized peripheral whole blood samples of about 5 to 8.5 ml were collected from each donor. Genomic DNA from adults with common variable immune deficiency (CVID) and from healthy adult controls was used to sequence TCRbeta CDR3 repertoires. The control group comprised roughly 22 healthy adult volunteers, some 12 female and approximately ten male, aged about 23 to 75 years with a mean age of around 37. To isolate peripheral blood mononuclear cells, diluted blood was subjected to density centrifugation over Hypaque 1077 or Ficoll-Paque. Genomic DNA was obtained from unsorted mononuclear cells through either Qiagen column purification or a centrifugation-based method. Sequencing was done on a sample of peripheral blood mononuclear cells. The TCR comes from a person between 18 and 69 years old in good health.

CDR3 DNA (partial): TGTGCCAGCAGCTTAGCCTTGACAGCCCTATACGAC. Its translation is CASSLALTALYD. In full, the CDR3 is CASSLALTALYDYTF. The V and J genes are TRBV7-9 and TRBJ1-2; TRBD1 might be the D gene, on 5 matching bases. Read coverage stops 3 residues before the CDR3 terminus; the germline J gene supplies the remainder. CDR1 and CDR2 are read off the germline V gene (reference sequence) as SEHNR and FQNEAQ. Including the terminal cysteine and phenylalanine, the CDR3 comprises 15 residues. Sequencing covers 36 bases of the CDR3, shown here with the frame starting at base 1.